A single sample is the source of the 5 T cell receptor beta chains below, sequenced in a study of shared clonotypes between healthy human individuals. Produced via immunoSEQ multiplex PCR; TCRdb's table is partial and in-frame only. The sample consists of about 2.3 million clones, 93% of them appearing once. The material sequenced was naive CD4+ T cells from PBMCs. Sample subset: CD45RA+ positively selected. The receptors were gathered from a man between 18 and 35 years old in good health. Some clones in this sample may be carry-over from other donors' samples.

This chain joins TRBV7-9 and TRBJ1-2, with 7 positions matching TRBD1. CDR1 and CDR2 from the germline V gene are SEHNR and FQNEAQ (reference sequence). V shed 4 bases, J shed 8 bases, and the junction held 13 bases outside the gene matches. This CDR3 is 15 amino acids long. CDR3 region: CASSSGGSSSDGYTF. The CDR3 nucleotides are TGTGCCAGCAGCTCAGGGGGGAGTTCTTCGGACGGCTACACCTTC.

The gene calls are TRBV28 and TRBJ1-2; 7 positions match TRBD1. The length of the CDR3 is 13 residues. Germline V gene data show CDR1 as MDHEN and CDR2 as SYDVKM. V was clipped by 8 bases and J by 0 bases; unmatched bases: 3. In DNA form, the CDR3 reads TGTGCCAGCGGGACAGCAGCTAACTATGGCTACACCTTC. As protein: CASGTAANYGYTF.

The V and J genes are TRBV6-1 and TRBJ1-2, with 7 bases fitting TRBD1. This CDR3 is built from 14 residues. The germline CDR1 and CDR2 sequences are MNHNS and SASEGT. V gave up 6 bases and J gave up 3 bases; unmatched junction bases: 7. For the CDR3, the DNA is TGTGCCAGCAGCGAAAATACAGGGGACTATGGCTACACCTTC. This translates into CASSENTGDYGYTF.

Of note for this clone: Other DNA sequences within the sample encode an identical CDR3. V is TRBV5-6 and J is TRBJ2-3, with 10 nucleotides matching TRBD1. Germline assignment: CDR1 SGHDT and CDR2 YYEEEE. Losses at the gene ends were 4 bases for V and 3 bases for J; bases not matched to a gene: 5. This CDR3 contains 15 residues. CDR3 loop: CASSRQGAGTDTQYF. The CDR3 coding sequence is TGTGCCAGCAGCAGACAGGGGGCTGGGACAGATACGCAGTATTTT. Supplemented by reference TRBV5-6 and TRBJ2-3, the full variable domain reads DAGVTQSPTHLIKTRGQQVTLRCSPKSGHDTVSWYQQALGQGPQFIFQYYEEEERQRGNFPDRFSGHQFPNYSSELNVNALLLGDSALYLCASSRQGAGTDTQYFGPGTRLTVL.

This rearrangement joins TRBV6-4 to TRBJ1-1, with a weak D call TRBD1 (6 bases). The CDR3 length is 15 residues. The V end lost 10 bases, the J end lost 5 bases, and 23 bases lay between the germline ends. Germline assignment: CDR1 MRHNA and CDR2 SNTAGT. The CDR3 loop is CATRSGTRGATEAFF. The CDR3 DNA follows: TGTGCCACCCGATCTGGGACAAGGGGGGCGACTGAAGCTTTCTTT.